This is a list of T cell receptor beta chains from one sample in a study of Tregs in tolerant kidney transplant recipients. Generated by immunoSEQ multiplex PCR, the TCRdb table keeps only in-frame clones and is missing some. This sample yields approximately 9,100 clones, of which around a third are seen a single time; about 6% belongs to the top ten. These receptors' targets are unknown. The sequences come from CD8+ T cells from blood cultured with allogeneic cells, collected before the transplant. The receptors stem from a human patient who received a combined kidney and bone marrow transplant. CDR3s include the opening cysteine and the closing phenylalanine or tryptophan. D genes are given only for firm matches. Clone size, where shown, is once, few, many, or a class for clones that have expanded.

. TRBJ2-5 TRBV4-3 TRBD2 CASSRTSGEETQYF TGCGCCAGCAGCAGGACTAGCGGCGAAGAGACCCAGTACTTC
. TRBJ2-7 TRBV7-2 . CASSRISGAYEQYF TGTGCCAGCAGCCGAATTTCAGGGGCGTACGAGCAGTACTTC
once TRBJ2-3 TRBV6-5 . CASSSGFARSDTQYF TGTGCCAGCAGTTCCGGGTTCGCGCGGTCAGATACGCAGTATTTT
. TRBJ2-7 TRBV6-1 . CASNKRRTAYEQYF TGTGCCAGCAATAAAAGGAGGACGGCATACGAGCAGTACTTC
. TRBJ2-7 TRBV4-1 . CASSQRNRGSEGQYF TGCGCCAGCAGCCAGAGAAACAGGGGTTCGGAGGGGCAGTACTTC
few TRBJ1-2 TRBV4-2 . CASREGSYGYTF TGTGCCAGCAGGGAGGGGAGTTATGGCTACACCTTC
large TRBJ2-7 TRBV6-5 . CASSWVGTGGEQYF TGTGCCAGCAGTTGGGTGGGGACTGGGGGCGAGCAGTACTTC
. TRBJ2-1 TRBV7-9 . CASSSHGNEQFF TGTGCCAGCAGTTCCCACGGTAATGAGCAGTTCTTC
. TRBJ1-1 TRBV4-3 . CASSQDGRDFTEAFF TGCGCCAGCAGCCAAGATGGCCGGGACTTCACTGAAGCTTTCTTT
few TRBJ2-1 TRBV7-9 TRBD2 CASSSTSPEQFF TGTGCCAGCAGCTCGACTAGCCCTGAGCAGTTCTTC
. TRBJ2-3 TRBV27 . CASSSTGHHTDTQYF TGTGCCAGCAGTTCTACGGGACACCACACAGATACGCAGTATTTT
. TRBJ2-1 TRBV11-2 TRBD2 CASSLVGLAGLNEQFF TGTGCCAGCAGCTTAGTAGGGCTAGCGGGACTTAATGAGCAGTTCTTC
medium-sized TRBJ1-1 TRBV11-3 . CASSPGNTEAFF TGTGCCAGCAGCCCAGGGAACACTGAAGCTTTCTTT
once TRBJ2-1 TRBV6-4 TRBD2 CASSESSGGNNEQFF TGTGCCAGCAGTGAGTCCAGCGGGGGAAACAATGAGCAGTTCTTC
medium-sized TRBJ1-4 TRBV7-9 TRBD1 CASSLVPGTVFNEKLFF TGTGCCAGCAGCTTAGTGCCCGGGACAGTGTTTAATGAAAAACTGTTTTTT
few TRBJ2-1 TRBV10-2 TRBD2 CASSLAEVNEQFF TGCGCCAGCAGTCTAGCGGAGGTCAATGAGCAGTTCTTC
. TRBJ1-5 TRBV7-3 . CASSLSYQPQHF TGTGCCAGCAGCTTATCGTATCAGCCCCAGCATTTT
few TRBJ2-1 TRBV11-3 TRBD2 CASSPRTSGRSSSYNEQFF TGTGCCAGCAGCCCCAGGACTAGCGGGAGGTCGAGCTCCTACAATGAGCAGTTCTTC
medium-sized TRBJ2-3 TRBV27 TRBD2 CASSPILAGGPGTQYF TGTGCCAGCAGTCCCATACTAGCGGGGGGGCCAGGTACGCAGTATTTT
. TRBJ2-3 TRBV6-6 . CASSYQGHTDTQYF TGTGCCAGCAGTTATCAGGGGCACACAGATACGCAGTATTTT
once TRBJ1-1 TRBV27 TRBD1 CASSLGRGDTEAFF TGTGCCAGCAGTCTCGGCAGGGGGGACACTGAAGCTTTCTTT
few TRBJ2-7 TRBV7-3 . CASSPLLGAYEQYF TGTGCCAGCAGCCCACTCCTGGGAGCCTACGAGCAGTACTTC
. TRBJ2-1 TRBV27 . CASKTIVASYNEQFF TGTGCCAGCAAAACCATTGTTGCGTCCTACAATGAGCAGTTCTTC
few TRBJ2-7 TRBV4-1 TRBD2 CASSQLAGGPYEQYF TGCGCCAGCAGCCAGCTAGCGGGAGGGCCCTACGAGCAGTACTTC
few TRBJ1-2 TRBV6-9 . CASSPGLTNYGYTF TGTGCCAGCAGCCCGGGACTCACTAACTATGGCTACACCTTC
few TRBJ2-5 TRBV30 . CAWSGRKETQYF TGTGCCTGGAGTGGCAGGAAAGAGACCCAGTACTTC
medium-sized TRBJ1-2 TRBV27 . CASSWGGQTYGYTF TGTGCCAGCAGTTGGGGCGGCCAGACCTATGGCTACACCTTC
. TRBJ2-1 TRBV5-6 . CASSLSRSYRNEQFF TGTGCCAGCAGCTTGAGCAGGTCCTATCGGAATGAGCAGTTCTTC
medium-sized TRBJ2-7 TRBV7-8 TRBD2 CASSPSGLREASYEQYF TGTGCCAGCAGCCCCTCCGGCTTGCGGGAGGCCTCCTACGAGCAGTACTTC
few TRBJ1-6 TRBV27 TRBD1 CASSMDRGWSPLHF TGTGCCAGCAGCATGGACAGGGGATGGTCACCCCTCCACTTT
once TRBJ2-5 TRBV5-4 . CASSLDPGGETQYF TGTGCCAGCAGCTTGGACCCCGGCGGCGAGACCCAGTACTTC
few TRBJ2-4 TRBV19 TRBD2 CASTRLAGENIQYF TGTGCCAGTACCCGACTAGCGGGAGAAAACATTCAGTACTTC
. TRBJ2-5 TRBV5-4 TRBD1 CASSLKGAGNTQETQYF TGTGCCAGCAGCTTGAAGGGGGCAGGAAACACCCAAGAGACCCAGTACTTC
few TRBJ1-1 TRBV7-9 . CASSFFLGGNTEAFF TGTGCCAGCAGCTTCTTTCTGGGGGGGAACACTGAAGCTTTCTTT
. TRBJ2-2 TRBV25-1 TRBD1 CASSEGTGDTGELFF TGTGCCAGCAGTGAAGGGACAGGGGACACCGGGGAGCTGTTTTTT
. TRBJ2-7 TRBV7-9 . CASSLGRRLYEQYF TGTGCCAGCAGCTTAGGGAGGCGTCTCTACGAGCAGTACTTC
large TRBJ2-7 TRBV6-5 TRBD1 CASSPLGTGVYEQYF TGTGCCAGCAGCCCCCTTGGGACAGGGGTATACGAGCAGTACTTC
. TRBJ2-5 TRBV19 . CASSIPGQETQYF TGTGCCAGTAGTATCCCGGGCCAAGAGACCCAGTACTTC
. TRBJ1-1 TRBV5-5 TRBD1 CASSLTGTEVTEAFF TGTGCCAGCAGCTTAACCGGGACAGAGGTCACTGAAGCTTTCTTT
few TRBJ2-7 TRBV30 TRBD2 CAWSFVAGAYEQYF TGTGCCTGGAGTTTCGTAGCGGGAGCCTACGAGCAGTACTTC
. TRBJ2-7 TRBV7-9 TRBD2 CASSPTSGAAYEQYF TGTGCCAGCAGCCCGACTAGCGGGGCCGCCTACGAGCAGTACTTC
. TRBJ2-1 TRBV4-1 . CASSQQGSEQFF TGCGCCAGCAGCCAACAGGGCAGTGAGCAGTTCTTC
few TRBJ2-7 TRBV6-1 . CASNKKETAYEQYF TGTGCCAGCAACAAAAAGGAGACGGCATACGAGCAGTACTTC
. TRBJ1-5 TRBV4-1 . CASSQGSQPQHF TGCGCCAGCAGCCAAGGGAGTCAGCCCCAGCATTTT
few TRBJ2-1 TRBV7-9 . CASSDQGPSYNEQFF TGTGCCAGCAGCGACCAGGGGCCTTCCTACAATGAGCAGTTCTTC
few TRBJ2-5 TRBV5-4 TRBD2 CASISSGDRQTQYF TGTGCCAGCATCTCTAGCGGTGATAGACAGACCCAGTACTTC
. TRBJ1-6 TRBV10-1 . CASTQRQGRNNSPLHF TGCGCCAGCACCCAGAGGCAGGGGAGAAATAATTCACCCCTCCACTTT
. TRBJ1-2 TRBV9 TRBD1 CASSNSGTGENYGYTF TGTGCCAGCAGCAACTCCGGGACAGGGGAAAACTATGGCTACACCTTC
. TRBJ2-7 TRBV6-1 . CASNKRETAYEQYF TGTGCCAGTAATAAAAGGGAGACGGCATACGAGCAGTACTTC
. TRBJ2-1 TRBV7-2 TRBD2 CASSLVQLAGNEQFF TGTGCCAGCAGCTTAGTGCAACTAGCGGGGAATGAGCAGTTCTTC
medium-sized TRBJ1-1 TRBV10-3 . CAISVGREAFF TGTGCCATCAGTGTGGGGAGGGAGGCTTTCTTT
once TRBJ2-7 TRBV4-1 . CASSWGDSYEQYF TGCGCCAGCAGCTGGGGGGACTCCTACGAGCAGTACTTC
medium-sized TRBJ2-3 TRBV27 TRBD2 CASSFVLAGGPTDTQYF TGTGCCAGCAGTTTTGTTCTAGCGGGGGGGCCTACAGATACGCAGTATTTT
few TRBJ2-7 TRBV4-1 TRBD1 CASSPGQGTYEQYF TGCGCCAGCAGCCCGGGACAGGGCACCTACGAGCAGTACTTC
. TRBJ2-1 TRBV7-3 . CASSVTGAFYNEQFF TGTGCCAGCAGCGTAACGGGGGCCTTTTACAATGAGCAGTTCTTC
. TRBJ2-1 TRBV19 TRBD2 CASSIVGLAYNEQFF TGTGCCAGTAGTATAGTCGGACTAGCTTACAATGAGCAGTTCTTC
. TRBJ2-7 TRBV4-1 . CASSPQGSSYEQYF TGCGCCAGCAGCCCGCAGGGATCTTCCTACGAGCAGTACTTC